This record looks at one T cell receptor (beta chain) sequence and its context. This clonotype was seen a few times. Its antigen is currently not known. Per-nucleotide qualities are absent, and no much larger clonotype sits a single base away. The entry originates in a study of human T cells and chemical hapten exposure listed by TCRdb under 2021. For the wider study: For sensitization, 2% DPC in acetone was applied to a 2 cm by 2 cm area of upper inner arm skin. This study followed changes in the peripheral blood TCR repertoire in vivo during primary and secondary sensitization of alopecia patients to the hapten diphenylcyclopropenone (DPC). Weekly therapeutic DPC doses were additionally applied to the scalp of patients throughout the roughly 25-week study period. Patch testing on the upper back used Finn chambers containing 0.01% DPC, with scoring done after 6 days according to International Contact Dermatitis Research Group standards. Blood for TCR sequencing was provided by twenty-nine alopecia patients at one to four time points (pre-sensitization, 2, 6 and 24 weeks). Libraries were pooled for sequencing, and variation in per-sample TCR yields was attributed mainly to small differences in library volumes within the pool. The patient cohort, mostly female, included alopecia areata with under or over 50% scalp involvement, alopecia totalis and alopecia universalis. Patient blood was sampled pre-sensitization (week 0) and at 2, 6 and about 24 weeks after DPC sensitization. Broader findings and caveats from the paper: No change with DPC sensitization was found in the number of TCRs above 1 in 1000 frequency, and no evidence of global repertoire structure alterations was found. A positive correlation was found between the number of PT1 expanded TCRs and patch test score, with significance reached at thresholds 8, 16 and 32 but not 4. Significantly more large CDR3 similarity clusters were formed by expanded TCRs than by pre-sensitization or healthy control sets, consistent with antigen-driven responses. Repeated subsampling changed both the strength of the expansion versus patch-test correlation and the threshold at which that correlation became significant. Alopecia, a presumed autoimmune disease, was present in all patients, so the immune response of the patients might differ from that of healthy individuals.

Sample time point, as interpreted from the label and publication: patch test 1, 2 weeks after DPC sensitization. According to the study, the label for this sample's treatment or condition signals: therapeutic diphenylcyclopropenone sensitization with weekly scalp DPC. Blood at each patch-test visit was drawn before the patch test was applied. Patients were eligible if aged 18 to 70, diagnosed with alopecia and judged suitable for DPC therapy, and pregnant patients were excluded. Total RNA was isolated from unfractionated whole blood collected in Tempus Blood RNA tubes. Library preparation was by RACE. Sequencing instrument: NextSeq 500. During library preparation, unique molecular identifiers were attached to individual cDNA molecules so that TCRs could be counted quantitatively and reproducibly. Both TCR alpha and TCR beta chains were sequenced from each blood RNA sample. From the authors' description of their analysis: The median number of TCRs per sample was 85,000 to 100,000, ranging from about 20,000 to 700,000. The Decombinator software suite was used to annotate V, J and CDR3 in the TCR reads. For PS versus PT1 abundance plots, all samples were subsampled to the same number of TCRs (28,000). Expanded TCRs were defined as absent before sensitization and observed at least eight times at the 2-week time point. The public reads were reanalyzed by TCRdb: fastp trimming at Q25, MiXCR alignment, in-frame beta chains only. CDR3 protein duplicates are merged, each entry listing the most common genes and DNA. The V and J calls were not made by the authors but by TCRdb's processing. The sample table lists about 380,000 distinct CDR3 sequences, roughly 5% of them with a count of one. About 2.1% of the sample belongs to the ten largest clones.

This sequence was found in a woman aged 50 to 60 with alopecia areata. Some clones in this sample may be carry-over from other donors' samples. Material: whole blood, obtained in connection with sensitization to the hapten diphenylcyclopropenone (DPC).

The CDR3 region: CASSLRAGGYGYTF. The sequenced DNA: TGTGCCAGCAGTTTAAGGGCAGGGGGTTATGGCTACACCTTC. Recombination joined TRBV12-3 or TRBV12-4 with TRBJ1-2; TRBD1 agrees with 7 junctional bases. V ends up 2 bases short and J 5 bases short, with an unmatched junction base count of 5. Inclusive of the bounding cysteine and phenylalanine, the CDR3 is 14 residues long. Of all the DNA, just the CDR3 is kept, 42 bases in frame from base 1.